This is a list of T cell receptor beta chains from one sample in a study of siplizumab effects on memory and regulatory T cells. Sequencing was performed with immunoSEQ multiplex PCR; in TCRdb, only in-frame clones are kept and a portion is missing. The repertoire holds 57,000 or so clones, with approximately 93% as singletons. Sequencing was performed on CD8+ T cells sorted from blood. These receptors all come from a human donor in good health. Each CDR3 is given with its conserved first and last residue. Fields, in order: clone size, D gene, V gene, J gene, CDR3 protein, CDR3 DNA. D genes are given only for firm matches. Clone sizes are given selectively: once, few, many, or a class where the clone is expanded.

>large|TRBD1|TRBV2|TRBJ2-7
CASSDRTGGFYEQYF
TGTGCCAGCAGTGATCGGACAGGGGGATTCTACGAGCAGTACTTC
>-|TRBD1|TRBV5-3|TRBJ1-2
CASVDRDYGYTF
TGTGCCAGCGTGGACAGGGACTATGGCTACACCTTC
>-|-|TRBV11-3|TRBJ2-1
CASSLPIKNEQFF
TGTGCCAGCAGCTTACCCATTAAGAATGAGCAGTTCTTC
>-|TRBD1|TRBV7-2|TRBJ1-2
CASIGRGTGEKDGYTF
TGTGCCAGCATCGGTAGGGGTACAGGGGAAAAGGATGGCTACACCTTC
>-|-|TRBV2|TRBJ1-1
CATTADSNTEAFF
TGTGCCACCACCGCGGACAGTAACACTGAAGCTTTCTTT
>-|-|TRBV2|TRBJ2-7
CASRDRTYEQYF
TGTGCCAGCCGGGACCGCACCTACGAGCAGTACTTC
>-|-|TRBV25-1|TRBJ2-5
CASSEWGARETQYF
TGTGCCAGCAGTGAATGGGGGGCCCGGGAGACCCAGTACTTC
>-|TRBD1|TRBV29-1|TRBJ1-2
CSVVTGQENGIVGYTF
TGCAGCGTTGTGACGGGACAGGAAAACGGAATAGTTGGCTACACCTTC
>-|-|TRBV4-2|TRBJ2-2
CASSPTRTRSGELFF
TGTGCCAGCAGCCCAACACGGACCCGCTCCGGGGAGCTGTTTTTT
>once|-|TRBV28|TRBJ1-6
CASKSNSPLHF
TGTGCCAGCAAAAGTAATTCACCCCTCCACTTT
>-|-|TRBV10-1|TRBJ2-1
CASSESRSGAGEQFF
TGCGCCAGCAGTGAGTCGAGGTCGGGAGCAGGTGAGCAGTTCTTC
>-|TRBD2|TRBV11-2|TRBJ2-1
CASSELAGSGANEQFF
TGTGCCAGCAGCGAGCTAGCGGGGTCCGGGGCCAATGAGCAGTTCTTC
>-|TRBD2|TRBV12-5|TRBJ2-1
CASGLGLAGGPNYNEQFF
TGTGCTAGTGGTTTGGGCCTAGCGGGAGGGCCTAACTACAATGAGCAGTTCTTC
>-|-|TRBV29-1|TRBJ2-1
CSVEGNNEQFF
TGCAGCGTCGAGGGCAACAATGAGCAGTTCTTC
>-|-|TRBV9|TRBJ2-1
CASSVAQGEQFF
TGTGCCAGCAGCGTAGCTCAGGGTGAGCAGTTCTTC
>-|-|TRBV6-1|TRBJ1-1
CASSSGQKRYTEAFF
TGTGCCAGCAGCAGCGGACAGAAACGGTATACTGAAGCTTTCTTT
>-|-|TRBV7-2|TRBJ2-7
CASSSLTDSYEQYF
TGTGCCAGCAGCTCGCTGACAGACTCCTACGAGCAGTACTTC
>-|TRBD2|TRBV9|TRBJ2-5
CASSASGLDQETQYF
TGTGCCAGCAGCGCTTCGGGACTAGATCAAGAGACCCAGTACTTC
>few|TRBD2|TRBV18|TRBJ2-1
CASSPPLAGVHEQFF
TGTGCCAGCTCACCACCGCTAGCGGGAGTACATGAGCAGTTCTTC
>-|TRBD1|TRBV9|TRBJ2-7
CASSGQGDEQYF
TGTGCCAGCAGCGGCCAGGGGGACGAGCAGTACTTC
>-|TRBD1|TRBV11-2|TRBJ2-7
CASSLGPQGAGEQYF
TGTGCCAGCAGCTTAGGTCCTCAGGGGGCGGGGGAGCAGTACTTC